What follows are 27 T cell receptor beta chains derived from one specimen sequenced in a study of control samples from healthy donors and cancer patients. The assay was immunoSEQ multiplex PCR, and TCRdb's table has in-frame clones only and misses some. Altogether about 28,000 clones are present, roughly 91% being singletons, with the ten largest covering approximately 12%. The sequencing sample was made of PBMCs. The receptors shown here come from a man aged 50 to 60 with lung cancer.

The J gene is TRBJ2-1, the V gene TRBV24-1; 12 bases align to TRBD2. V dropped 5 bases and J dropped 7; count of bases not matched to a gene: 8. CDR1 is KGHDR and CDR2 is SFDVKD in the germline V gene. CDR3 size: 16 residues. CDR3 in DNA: TGTGCCACCAGTGGGTCTAGCGGGGGGGTTGGGAATGAGCAGTTCTTC. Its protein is CATSGSSGGVGNEQFF.

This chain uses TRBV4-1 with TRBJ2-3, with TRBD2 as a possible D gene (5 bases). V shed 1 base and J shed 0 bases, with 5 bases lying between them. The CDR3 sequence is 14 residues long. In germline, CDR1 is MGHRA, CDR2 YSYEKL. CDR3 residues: CASSQAGSTDTQYF. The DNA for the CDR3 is TGCGCCAGCAGCCAAGCGGGGAGCACAGATACGCAGTATTTT.

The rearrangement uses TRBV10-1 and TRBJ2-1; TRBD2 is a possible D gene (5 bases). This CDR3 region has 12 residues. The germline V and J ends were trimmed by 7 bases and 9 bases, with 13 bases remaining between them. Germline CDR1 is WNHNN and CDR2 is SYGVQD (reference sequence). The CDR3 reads CASKGVGPEQFF. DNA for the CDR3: TGCGCCAGCAAGGGAGTTGGTCCTGAGCAGTTCTTC.

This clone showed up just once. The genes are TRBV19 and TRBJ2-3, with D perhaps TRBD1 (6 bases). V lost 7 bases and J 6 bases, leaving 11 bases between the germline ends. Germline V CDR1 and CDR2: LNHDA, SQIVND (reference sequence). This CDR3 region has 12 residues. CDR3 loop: CASNQDRDTQYF. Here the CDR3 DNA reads TGTGCCAGTAACCAAGACAGGGATACGCAGTATTTT.

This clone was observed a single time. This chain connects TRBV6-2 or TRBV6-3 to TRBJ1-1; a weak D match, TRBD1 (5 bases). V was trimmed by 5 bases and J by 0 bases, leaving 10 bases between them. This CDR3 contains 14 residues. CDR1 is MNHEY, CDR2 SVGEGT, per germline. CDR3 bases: TGTGCCAGCAGTACAGGACGTCTGAACACTGAAGCTTTCTTT. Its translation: CASSTGRLNTEAFF.

The CDR3 bases are TGTGCCAGCAGTCCGGACAGGGTTGGGGTTTTGAACACTGAAGCTTTCTTT. Translated: CASSPDRVGVLNTEAFF. This rearrangement joins TRBV6-2 or TRBV6-3 to TRBJ1-1; the match to TRBD1 covers 8 bases. The CDR3 is 17 amino acids. The germline CDR1 and CDR2 sequences are MNHEY and SVGEGT. The J segment lost 0 bases and the V segment lost 5 bases, leaving 11 bases of the junction unmatched.

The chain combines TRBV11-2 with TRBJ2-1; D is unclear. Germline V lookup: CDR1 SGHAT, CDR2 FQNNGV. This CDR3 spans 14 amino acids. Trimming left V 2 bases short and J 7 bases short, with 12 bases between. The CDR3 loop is CASSLSGRANEQFF. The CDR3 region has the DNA TGTGCCAGCAGCTTATCTGGAAGGGCTAATGAGCAGTTCTTC.

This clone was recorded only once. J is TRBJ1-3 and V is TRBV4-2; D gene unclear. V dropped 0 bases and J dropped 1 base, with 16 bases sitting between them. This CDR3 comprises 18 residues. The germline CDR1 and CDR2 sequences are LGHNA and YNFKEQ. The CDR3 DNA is TGTGCCAGCAGCCAAGATACGTCACGCATACTGTCTGGAAACACCATATATTTT. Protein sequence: CASSQDTSRILSGNTIYF.

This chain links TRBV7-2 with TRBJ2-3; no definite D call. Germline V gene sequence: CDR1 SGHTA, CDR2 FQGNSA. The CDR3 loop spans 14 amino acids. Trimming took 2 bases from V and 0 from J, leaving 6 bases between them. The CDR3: CASSLFGSTDTQYF. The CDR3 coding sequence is TGTGCCAGCAGCTTATTCGGGAGCACAGATACGCAGTATTTT.

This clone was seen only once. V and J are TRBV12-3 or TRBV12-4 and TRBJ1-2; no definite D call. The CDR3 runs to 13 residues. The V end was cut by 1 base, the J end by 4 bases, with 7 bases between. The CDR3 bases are TGTGCCAGCAGTTTAGGCGCTATCTATGGCTACACCTTC. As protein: CASSLGAIYGYTF.

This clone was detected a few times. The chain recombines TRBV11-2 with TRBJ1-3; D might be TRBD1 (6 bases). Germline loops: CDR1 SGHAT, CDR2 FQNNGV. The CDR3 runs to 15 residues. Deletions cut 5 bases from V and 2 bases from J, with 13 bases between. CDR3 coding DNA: TGTGCCAGCAGCCCATTGGGGGGGCCTGGAAACACCATATATTTT. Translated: CASSPLGGPGNTIYF. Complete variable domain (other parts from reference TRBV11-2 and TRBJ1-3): EAGVAQSPRYKIIEKRQSVAFWCNPISGHATLYWYQQILGQGPKLLIQFQNNGVVDDSQLPKDRFSAERLKGVDSTLKIQPAKLEDSAVYLCASSPLGGPGNTIYFGEGSWLTVV.

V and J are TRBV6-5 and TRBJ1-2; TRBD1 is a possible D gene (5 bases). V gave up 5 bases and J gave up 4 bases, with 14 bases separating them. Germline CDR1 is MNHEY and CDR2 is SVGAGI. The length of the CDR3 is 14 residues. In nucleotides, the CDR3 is TGTGCCAGCAGTAGAGGACGGCAGGGCTATGGCTACACCTTC. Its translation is CASSRGRQGYGYTF.

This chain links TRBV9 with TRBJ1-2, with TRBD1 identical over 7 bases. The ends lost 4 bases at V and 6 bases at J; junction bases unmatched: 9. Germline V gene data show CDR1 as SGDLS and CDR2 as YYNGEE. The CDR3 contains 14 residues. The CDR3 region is CASSPQGGRHGYTF. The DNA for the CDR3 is TGTGCCAGCAGCCCTCAGGGGGGTAGGCATGGCTACACCTTC. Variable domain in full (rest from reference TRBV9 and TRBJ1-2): DSGVTQTPKHLITATGQRVTLRCSPRSGDLSVYWYQQSLDQGLQFLIQYYNGEERAKGNILERFSAQQFPDLHSELNLSSLELGDSALYFCASSPQGGRHGYTFGSGTRLTVV.

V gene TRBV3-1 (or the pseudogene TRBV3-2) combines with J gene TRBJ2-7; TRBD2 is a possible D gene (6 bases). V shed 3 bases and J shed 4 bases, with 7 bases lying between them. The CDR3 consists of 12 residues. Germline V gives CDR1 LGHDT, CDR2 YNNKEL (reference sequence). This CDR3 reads CASSQEGYEQYF. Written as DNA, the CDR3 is TGTGCCAGCAGCCAGGAGGGTTACGAGCAGTACTTC.

CDR3 region: CASSLGLTGSGNTIYF. In DNA form, the CDR3 reads TGTGCCAGCAGTTTGGGTTTGACAGGGTCTGGAAACACCATATATTTT. This chain links TRBV28 with TRBJ1-3; 7 positions match TRBD1. The CDR3 sequence is 16 residues long. Per germline, CDR1 MDHEN and CDR2 SYDVKM. The ends lost 3 bases at V and 1 base at J; junction bases unmatched: 6.

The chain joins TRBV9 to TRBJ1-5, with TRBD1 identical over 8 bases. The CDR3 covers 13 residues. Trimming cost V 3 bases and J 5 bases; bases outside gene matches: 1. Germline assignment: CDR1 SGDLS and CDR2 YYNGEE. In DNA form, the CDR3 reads TGTGCCAGCAGCGCGACAGGGGATCAGCCCCAGCATTTT. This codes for CASSATGDQPQHF.

CDR3 protein: CASSYSIEGVSTEAFF. The CDR3 DNA sequence: TGTGCCAGCAGTTACTCGATAGAGGGTGTGAGCACTGAAGCTTTCTTT. The chain links TRBV6-2 or TRBV6-3 to TRBJ1-1; unclear D gene. This CDR3 has 16 amino acids. CDR1 and CDR2 from the germline V gene are MNHEY and SVGEGT. V shed 0 bases and J shed 4 bases, with 15 bases lying between them.

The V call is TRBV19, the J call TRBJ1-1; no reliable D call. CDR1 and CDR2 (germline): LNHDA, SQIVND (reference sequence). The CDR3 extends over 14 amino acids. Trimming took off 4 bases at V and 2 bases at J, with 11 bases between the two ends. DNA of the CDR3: TGTGCCAGTAGTAAACTGGGGTTAAACACTGAAGCTTTCTTT. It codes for CASSKLGLNTEAFF.

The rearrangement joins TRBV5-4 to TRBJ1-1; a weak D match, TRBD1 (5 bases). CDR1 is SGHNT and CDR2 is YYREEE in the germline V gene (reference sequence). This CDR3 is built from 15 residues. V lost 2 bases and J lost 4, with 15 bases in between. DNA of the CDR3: TGTGCCAGCAGCTTAGGCAGCGGGGCTAGCACTGAAGCTTTCTTT. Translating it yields CASSLGSGASTEAFF.

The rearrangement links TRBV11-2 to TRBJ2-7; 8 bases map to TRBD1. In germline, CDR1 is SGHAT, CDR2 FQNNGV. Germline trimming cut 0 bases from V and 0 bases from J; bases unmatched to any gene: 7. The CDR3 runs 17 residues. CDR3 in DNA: TGTGCCAGCAGCTTAGATCTAGGGACAGGCATCTCCTACGAGCAGTACTTC. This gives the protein CASSLDLGTGISYEQYF.

The CDR3 DNA follows: TGTGCCAGTCACATTCTTGGGGACTCTGGGGCCAACGTCCTGACTTTC. As protein: CASHILGDSGANVLTF. The rearrangement joins TRBV19 to TRBJ2-6; D ambiguous. This CDR3 is built from 16 residues. CDR1 is LNHDA and CDR2 is SQIVND in the germline V gene (reference sequence). V shed 8 bases and J shed 0 bases, with 14 bases lying between them.

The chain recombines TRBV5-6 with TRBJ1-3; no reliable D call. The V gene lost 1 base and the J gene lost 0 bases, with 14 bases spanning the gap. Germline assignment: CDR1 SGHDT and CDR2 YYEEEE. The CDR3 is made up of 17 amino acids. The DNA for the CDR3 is TGTGCCAGCAGCTTGTTCGGCAGGCAGAGCTCTGGAAACACCATATATTTT. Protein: CASSLFGRQSSGNTIYF.

CDR3 in amino acids: CATTDSAYEQYF. For the CDR3, the DNA is TGTGCCACCACGGACAGTGCCTACGAGCAGTACTTC. J is TRBJ2-7 and V is TRBV10-3, with TRBD1 as a possible D gene (6 bases). The V gene's germline CDR1 is ENHRY and CDR2 SYGVKD. Between the trimmed V and J ends, which lost 10 bases and 2 bases, there was a span of 12 bases. This CDR3 has 12 residues.

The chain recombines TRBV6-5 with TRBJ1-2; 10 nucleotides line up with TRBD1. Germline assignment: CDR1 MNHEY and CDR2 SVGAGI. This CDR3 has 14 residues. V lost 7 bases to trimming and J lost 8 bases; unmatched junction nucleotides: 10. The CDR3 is CASTPGQGIRGYTF. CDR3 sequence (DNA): TGTGCCAGCACCCCGGGACAGGGGATTAGGGGCTACACCTTC.

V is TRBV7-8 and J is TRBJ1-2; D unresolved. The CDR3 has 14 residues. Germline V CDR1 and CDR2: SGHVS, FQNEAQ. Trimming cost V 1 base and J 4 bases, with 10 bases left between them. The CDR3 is CASSLVDRSYGYTF. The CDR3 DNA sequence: TGTGCCAGCAGCTTAGTAGACCGATCCTATGGCTACACCTTC.

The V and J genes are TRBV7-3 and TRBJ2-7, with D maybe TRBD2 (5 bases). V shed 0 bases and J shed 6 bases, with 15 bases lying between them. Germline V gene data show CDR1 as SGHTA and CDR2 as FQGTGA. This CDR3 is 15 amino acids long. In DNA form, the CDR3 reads TGTGCCAGCAGCTTAACTAGTATCCGGGGAGCCGAGCAGTACTTC. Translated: CASSLTSIRGAEQYF.

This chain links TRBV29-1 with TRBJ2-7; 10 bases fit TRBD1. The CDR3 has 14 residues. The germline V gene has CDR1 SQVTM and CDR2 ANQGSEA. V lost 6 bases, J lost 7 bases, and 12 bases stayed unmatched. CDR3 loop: CSVAEPGQGWEQYF. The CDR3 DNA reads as TGCAGCGTAGCCGAGCCGGGACAGGGGTGGGAGCAGTACTTC.